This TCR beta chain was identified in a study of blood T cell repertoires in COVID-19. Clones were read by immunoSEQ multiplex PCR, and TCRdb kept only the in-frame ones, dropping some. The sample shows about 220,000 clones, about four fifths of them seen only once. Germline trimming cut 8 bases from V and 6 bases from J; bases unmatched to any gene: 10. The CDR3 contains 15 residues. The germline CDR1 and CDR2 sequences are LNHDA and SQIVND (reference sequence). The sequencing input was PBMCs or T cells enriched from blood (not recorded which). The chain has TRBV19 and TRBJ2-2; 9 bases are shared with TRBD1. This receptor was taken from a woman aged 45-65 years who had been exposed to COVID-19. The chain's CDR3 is CASVPGQGISGELFF. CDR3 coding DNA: TGTGCCAGTGTACCGGGACAGGGAATATCCGGGGAGCTGTTTTTT.